Each of the 5 T cell receptor beta chains below was sequenced from the same sample in a study of shared clonotypes between healthy human individuals. Sequencing was performed with immunoSEQ multiplex PCR; in TCRdb, only in-frame clones are kept and a portion is missing. The sample contains 550,000 to 850,000 clones, 72% of which appear only once. The specimen was memory CD4+ T cells sorted from blood. Subset in this sample: CD45RA-negative fraction. The receptors come from a woman in her twenties or thirties in good health.

About this clone: The same CDR3 can be traced to other DNA sequences in this sample. The V call is TRBV5-4, the J call TRBJ2-5; D call uncertain. The CDR3 runs to 13 residues. V was clipped by 4 bases and J by 0 bases, with 7 bases between them. Germline assignment: CDR1 SGHNT and CDR2 YYREEE (reference sequence). In DNA, the CDR3 is TGTGCCAGCAGCCGCGAGGACCAAGAGACCCAGTACTTC. Its protein is CASSREDQETQYF.

V is TRBV6-1 and J is TRBJ2-3; D ambiguous. The CDR3 sequence is 16 residues long. Germline V CDR1 and CDR2: MNHNS, SASEGT. V lost 3 bases and J 0 bases, leaving 13 bases between the germline ends. CDR3 protein: CASSDLYRASTDTQYF. The CDR3 region has the DNA TGTGCCAGCAGTGACCTTTACCGGGCGAGCACAGATACGCAGTATTTT.

The CDR3 is CASSLQGASGNTIYF. The CDR3 nucleotides are TGCGCCAGCAGCTTGCAGGGCGCATCTGGAAACACCATATATTTT. J is TRBJ1-3 and V is TRBV5-1, with D perhaps matching TRBD1 (5 bases). Deletions cut 1 base from V and 1 base from J, with 9 bases between. The CDR3 is made up of 15 amino acids. Germline V gene data show CDR1 as SGHRS and CDR2 as YFSETQ.

This clone occurred a few times. The J gene is TRBJ2-5, the V gene TRBV11-2; D is possibly TRBD1 (6 bases). This CDR3 has 16 amino acids. Germline CDR1 is SGHAT and CDR2 is FQNNGV. The germline V and J ends were trimmed by 5 bases and 3 bases, with 19 bases remaining between them. The chain's CDR3 is CASSILQGRGKETQYF. CDR3 in DNA: TGTGCCAGCAGCATTTTACAGGGTCGTGGGAAAGAGACCCAGTACTTC.

This clone has a handful of counts. The rearrangement uses TRBV19 and TRBJ2-3, with 9 bases lining up with TRBD2. In germline, CDR1 is LNHDA, CDR2 SQIVND (reference sequence). The CDR3 has 15 residues. V lost 5 bases to trimming and J lost 0 bases; unmatched junction nucleotides: 3. The CDR3 sequence is CASSYTSGSTDTQYF. The CDR3 coding sequence is TGTGCCAGTAGTTATACTAGCGGGAGCACAGATACGCAGTATTTT.